A selection of T cell receptor beta chains follows, all from one sample in a study of T cells in Graves' hyperthyroidism and ophthalmopathy. TCRdb used MiXCR to reprocess the multiplex PCR reads, holding one entry per CDR3 protein. Found here are fewer than 350,000 distinct CDR3 sequences, 18% of them singletons; the top ten hold less than 65%. Sequencing was carried out using blood. The receptors originated from a woman aged 45-60 years with Graves' hyperthyroidism. Each CDR3 is given with its conserved first and last residue. A D gene is named only where the DNA matches it firmly. Size tells how often a clone was seen (once, few, many) or the class of an expanded clone, and some rows leave it out.

-,14,TRBJ1-2,-,TRBV20-1,TGCAGTGCTAGAGATCGAAGAACTAACTATGGCTACACCTTC,CSARDRRTNYGYTF
-,17,TRBJ2-5,TRBD1,TRBV27,TGTGCCAGCAGTCCAAGTTTCGGGACAGGGGGCCAAGAGACCCAGTACTTC,CASSPSFGTGGQETQYF
many,15,TRBJ2-5,-,TRBV6-1,TGTGCCAGCAGTGAAGCGCCGGCCGGATGGGAGACCCAGTACTTC,CASSEAPAGWETQYF
many,13,TRBJ2-5,-,TRBV6-1,TGTGCCAGCATGGGGGGGGGGCGAGAGACCCAGTACTTC,CASMGGGRETQYF
few,14,TRBJ2-1,-,TRBV20-1,TGCAGTGCTAGAAGCCCGGGACCGGGCAATGAGCAGTTCTTC,CSARSPGPGNEQFF
many,14,TRBJ2-2,TRBD2,TRBV2,TGTGCCAGCGGCCGACTAGCAGACACCGGGGAGCTGTTTTTT,CASGRLADTGELFF
many,13,TRBJ2-3,-,TRBV5-1,TGCGCCAGCACTACTACCGGCACAGATACGCAGTATTTT,CASTTTGTDTQYF
-,15,TRBJ2-5,TRBD1,TRBV30,TGTGCCTGGAGCATAAGGACAGGGGGCTGGGAGACCCAGTACTTC,CAWSIRTGGWETQYF
many,18,TRBJ1-1,TRBD1,TRBV5-1,TGCGCCAGCAGCCCAAACCCCGGGACAGGGGAGGGGAACACTGAAGCTTTCTTT,CASSPNPGTGEGNTEAFF
few,15,TRBJ2-1,TRBD2,TRBV12-3/TRBV12-4,TGTGCCAGCAGTTTAGAGATAGCGGGCTACAATGAGCAGTTCTTC,CASSLEIAGYNEQFF
-,15,TRBJ1-6,TRBD1,TRBV5-1,TGTGCCAGCAGCGACGGACAGGGGGCGAATTCACCCCTCCACTTT,CASSDGQGANSPLHF
-,15,TRBJ2-2,TRBD1,TRBV19,TGTGCCAGTAGCGCGGGACAGGGTGTGGCCGGGGAGCTGTTTTTT,CASSAGQGVAGELFF
many,14,TRBJ2-1,-,TRBV6-1,TGTGCCAGCAGTGAATCGGCAGGGAGGAATGAGCAGTTCTTC,CASSESAGRNEQFF
-,16,TRBJ2-2,TRBD2,TRBV5-4,TGTGCCAGCAGCTTGAGGGCTAGCGGGGGCACCGGGGAGCTGTTTTTT,CASSLRASGGTGELFF
few,16,TRBJ2-7,TRBD2,TRBV3-1,TGTGCCAGCAGCCCCGAAGCGGGACCAGTCTCCTACGAGCAGTACTTC,CASSPEAGPVSYEQYF
few,16,TRBJ2-2,-,TRBV30,TGTGCCTGGAGTGGGGCCCTCGCCTCGAACACCGGGGAGCTGTTTTTT,CAWSGALASNTGELFF
few,12,TRBJ1-1,-,TRBV6-1,TGTGCCAGCAGCCAACTGAACACTGAAGCTCTCTTT,CASSQLNTEALF
many,14,TRBJ2-5,-,TRBV27,TGTGCCAGCAGTTTCCGATACCCCCAAGAGACCCAGTACTTC,CASSFRYPQETQYF
many,14,TRBJ1-2,-,TRBV6-6,TGTGCCAGCAGTTACCGTCTCTCAAACTATGGCTACACCTTC,CASSYRLSNYGYTF
once,17,TRBJ1-5,-,TRBV20-1,TGCAGTGCTAGAGATAGGAGGGGGAATTTCGGCAATCAGCCCCAGCATTTT,CSARDRRGNFGNQPQHF
many,14,TRBJ2-7,-,TRBV20-1,TGCAGTGCTACACTAAGCGGATCCACCTACGAGCAGTACTTC,CSATLSGSTYEQYF
few,12,TRBJ1-2,-,TRBV30,TGTGCCTGGAGTGTAAAAGGGAATGGCTACATCTTC,CAWSVKGNGYIF
-,13,TRBJ2-1,-,TRBV24-1,TGTGCCACCAGTGGGGAACACTACAATGAGCAGTTCTTC,CATSGEHYNEQFF
few,14,TRBJ1-1,TRBD1,TRBV24-1,TGTGCCACCAGTGATCATAGACAGGGCTCTGAAGCTTTCTTT,CATSDHRQGSEAFF
few,14,TRBJ2-5,-,TRBV14,TGTGCCGGCAGCCAGGGAACATTACAAGAGACCCAGTACTTC,CAGSQGTLQETQYF
-,15,TRBJ1-5,-,TRBV7-9,TGTGCCAGCAGTCGCGACGGGCTCAGCAATCAGCCCCAGCATTTT,CASSRDGLSNQPQHF
many,13,TRBJ1-1,-,TRBV19,TGTGCCAGTAGATTTCGGGGGAACACTGAAGCTTTCTTT,CASRFRGNTEAFF
-,15,TRBJ1-4,TRBD1,TRBV28,TGTGCCAGCAGACCTCGGGGACAGGGACGGGAAAAACTGTTTTTT,CASRPRGQGREKLFF
many,14,TRBJ2-1,TRBD1,TRBV29-1,TGCAGCGGACGCCTTCGGGACAGGGGCAATGAGCAGTTCTTC,CSGRLRDRGNEQFF
many,16,TRBJ1-5,-,TRBV2,TGTGCCAGCAGTGGCGGGGGCGGGAGTAGCAATCAGCCCCAGCATTTT,CASSGGGGSSNQPQHF
-,13,TRBJ2-1,-,TRBV20-1,TGCAGTGCTAGGAGGTCCGGACTGGGGGAGCAGTTCTTC,CSARRSGLGEQFF
once,14,TRBJ1-2,-,TRBV7-3,TGTGCCAGCAGCCCGGGGGCGCCGGACTATGGCTACACCTTC,CASSPGAPDYGYTF
few,16,TRBJ2-5,-,TRBV20-1,TGCAGTGCTAGAGGAGAGCGGAGGACTTTCCAAGAGACCCAGTACTTC,CSARGERRTFQETQYF
few,14,TRBJ2-1,-,TRBV3-1,TGTGCCAGCAGCCAAGATGGACGTCTTGTTAAGCAGTTCTTC,CASSQDGRLVKQFF
-,14,TRBJ2-5,-,TRBV5-1,TGCGCCAGCAGCTTGGACGGTAGCCAAGAGACCCAGTACTTC,CASSLDGSQETQYF
many,12,TRBJ1-1,-,TRBV6-1,TGTGCCAGCAGCCCCGAGGGACACGGAGCTTTCTTT,CASSPEGHGAFF
few,17,TRBJ2-2,-,TRBV2,TGTGCCAGCAGTGATCCGTTAGGGGGGGCGGGCACCGGGGAGCTGTTTTTT,CASSDPLGGAGTGELFF
many,15,TRBJ2-7,TRBD2,TRBV11-2,TGTGCCAGCAGCCCAGACGAGCGGGGTTCCTACGAGCAGTACTTC,CASSPDERGSYEQYF
-,15,TRBJ1-6,-,TRBV7-9,TGTGCCAGCACCTCCTTAGCGGGGAATAATTCACCCCTCCACTTT,CASTSLAGNNSPLHF
many,16,TRBJ1-5,TRBD1,TRBV18,TGTGCCAGCTCGCTATCAGGACAGGGACACAATCAGCCCCAGCATTTT,CASSLSGQGHNQPQHF
-,14,TRBJ1-6,TRBD1,TRBV9,TGTGCCAGCAGTCATCCGGGACAGGGGCCACCCCTCCACTTT,CASSHPGQGPPLHF
-,16,TRBJ2-3,TRBD2,TRBV27,TGTGCCAGCAGTTTCGGACTAGCGGGGGCGGGGGATACGCAGTATTTT,CASSFGLAGAGDTQYF
many,13,TRBJ2-5,-,TRBV5-1,TGCGCCAGCAGCTTGGCCTTGTCAGAGACCCAGTACTTC,CASSLALSETQYF
-,11,TRBJ1-2,-,TRBV12-3/TRBV12-4,TGTGCCAGCAGTTTTGAGGGTAGCTACACCTTC,CASSFEGSYTF
-,18,TRBJ2-3,TRBD2,TRBV7-2,TGTGCCAGCAGCTTAGGTAGCGGGGGGGGGACGGGCACAGATACGCAGTATTTT,CASSLGSGGGTGTDTQYF
-,13,TRBJ2-5,-,TRBV12-3/TRBV12-4,TGTGCCAGCAGTTTATCGGGAAAAGAGACCCAGTACTTC,CASSLSGKETQYF
few,15,TRBJ2-1,TRBD1,TRBV5-1,TGCGCCAGCAGCCAAGATCGGACAGGGGCCAATGAGCAGTTCTTC,CASSQDRTGANEQFF
few,10,TRBJ1-2,-,TRBV20-1,TGCAGTGCTAGAGATGAGGGCTACACCTTC,CSARDEGYTF
few,15,TRBJ2-3,-,TRBV18,TGTGCCAGCTCACCACCGAGTCTGAGCACAGATACGCAGTATTTT,CASSPPSLSTDTQYF
-,15,TRBJ2-5,-,TRBV9,TGTGCCAGCAGCGAGTCTATGGGGACCCAAGAGACCCAGTACTTC,CASSESMGTQETQYF
-,17,TRBJ2-5,TRBD2,TRBV4-2,TGTGCCAGCAGCCAAGGGGGACTAGCGGGGAATCAAGAGACCCAGTACTTC,CASSQGGLAGNQETQYF
-,15,TRBJ1-2,TRBD1,TRBV24-1,TGTGCCACCAGCCGGGGGGAACAGGGGAACTATGGCTACACCTTC,CATSRGEQGNYGYTF